These 17 T cell receptor beta chains were sequenced from one sample in a study of blood T cell repertoires in COVID-19. The protocol was immunoSEQ multiplex PCR, while the TCRdb copy is restricted to in-frame clones and leaves out a portion. The table has 95,000 to 110,000 clones, around 92% seen once. Specimen: peripheral blood. All receptors come from an older woman with acute or convalescent COVID-19.

This chain connects TRBV14 to TRBJ2-2, with 12 bases that match TRBD2. From germline, CDR1 is SGHDN and CDR2 FVKESK. V dropped 7 bases and J dropped 7; count of bases not matched to a gene: 10. The CDR3 has 16 residues. DNA for the CDR3: TGTGCCAGCATGAGGACTAGCGGGGATAGGAGCGGGGAGCTGTTTTTT. Protein: CASMRTSGDRSGELFF.

The rearrangement uses TRBV5-4 and TRBJ2-5, with 14 bases identical to TRBD2. Per the germline V gene, CDR1 is SGHNT and CDR2 is YYREEE (reference sequence). The CDR3 has 16 residues. With 0 bases clipped from V and 6 bases from J, the junction kept 4 bases outside the gene matches. The CDR3 reads CASSLGGTSGRKTQYF. The CDR3 DNA reads as TGTGCCAGCAGCTTGGGGGGGACTAGCGGGAGAAAGACCCAGTACTTC.

This rearrangement joins TRBV11-3 to TRBJ2-7; tentative D call: TRBD2 (5 bases). Germline CDR1 SGHNT, CDR2 YENEEA. This CDR3 region has 14 residues. Trimming removed 5 bases from V and 6 bases from J, with 17 bases in between. This chain's CDR3 is CASSHGLEGSEQYF. CDR3 sequence (DNA): TGTGCCAGCAGCCACGGACTTGAAGGTAGCGAGCAGTACTTC.

This rearrangement joins TRBV10-1 to TRBJ1-6; D is unresolved. The CDR3 is made up of 16 amino acids. From germline, CDR1 is WNHNN and CDR2 SYGVQD (reference sequence). The ends were cut back, 6 bases at V and 5 bases at J, with 17 bases in the middle. The CDR3 region has the DNA TGCGCCAGCAGCACCGACCGAGGGTCCAATAATTCACCCCTCCACTTT. Translating it yields CASSTDRGSNNSPLHF.

This clone has just one count. CDR3 loop: CASSLEGLAGIDTQYF. The DNA for the CDR3 is TGCGCCAGCAGCTTGGAAGGACTAGCGGGAATAGATACGCAGTATTTT. The rearrangement joins TRBV5-1 to TRBJ2-3; 12 nucleotides match TRBD2. Per the germline V gene, CDR1 is SGHRS and CDR2 is YFSETQ. The CDR3 length is 16 residues. Losses at the gene ends were 0 bases for V and 5 bases for J; bases not matched to a gene: 4.

This chain links TRBV6-1 with TRBJ1-1, with D perhaps TRBD1 (5 bases). From germline, CDR1 is MNHNS and CDR2 SASEGT. The CDR3 totals 16 residues. Trimming pared 3 bases from V and 4 bases from J, leaving 18 bases between. DNA of the CDR3: TGTGCCAGCAGTGACCCCTTCCCAGGGCGCGGCACTGAAGCTTTCTTT. Its protein is CASSDPFPGRGTEAFF.

The chain is built from TRBV6-5 and TRBJ2-3, with D tentatively TRBD2 (6 bases). V dropped 2 bases and J dropped 3 bases, with 12 bases sitting between them. Germline values: CDR1 MNHEY, CDR2 SVGAGI. The CDR3 contains 15 residues. The CDR3 region is CASSYRLAETDTQYF. The CDR3 nucleotides are TGTGCCAGCAGTTACAGATTAGCGGAGACAGATACGCAGTATTTT.

The V call is TRBV13, the J call TRBJ1-6; 9 bases match TRBD1. The V segment lost 5 bases and the J segment 10 bases; nucleotides outside the gene matches: 9. Germline assignment: CDR1 PRHDT and CDR2 FYEKMQ (reference sequence). The CDR3 is made up of 15 amino acids. CDR3 DNA: TGTGCCAGCAGCGCTAACAGGGGGCTGGGATCACCCCTCCACTTT. Amino acids: CASSANRGLGSPLHF.

This clone has only a few counts. The V and J genes are TRBV4-1 and TRBJ1-6; D remains ambiguous. The germline V gene encodes CDR1 MGHRA and CDR2 YSYEKL. This CDR3 region has 13 residues. The V end was cut by 1 base, the J end by 10 bases, with 8 bases between. Here the CDR3 reads CASSQVQISPLHF. The CDR3 DNA follows: TGCGCCAGCAGCCAAGTCCAAATCTCACCCCTCCACTTT.

This sequence joins TRBV29-1 and TRBJ2-3; D is ambiguous. The CDR3 length is 11 residues. V was clipped by 4 bases and J by 9 bases, with 11 bases between them. Per germline, CDR1 SQVTM and CDR2 ANQGSEA. CDR3 amino acids: CSVVKPGTQYF. CDR3 DNA sequence: TGCAGCGTTGTGAAGCCAGGCACGCAGTATTTT.

The chain joins TRBV19 to TRBJ1-5; 10 bases are shared with TRBD1. V trimming: 3 bases; J trimming: 1 base; junction bases outside the gene matches: 0. This CDR3 region has 15 residues. Germline V lookup: CDR1 LNHDA, CDR2 SQIVND (reference sequence). The CDR3 region is CASSMGQGSNQPQHF. CDR3 sequence (DNA): TGTGCCAGTAGTATGGGACAGGGGAGCAATCAGCCCCAGCATTTT.

CDR3 in DNA: TGTGCCAGCTCACCTCCCCAGGCTGAAGCTTTCTTT. It encodes CASSPPQAEAFF. The rearrangement links TRBV18 to TRBJ1-1; D unclear. The CDR3 spans 12 residues. Germline V CDR1 and CDR2: KGHSH, LQKENI. Trimming stripped 3 bases from V and 6 bases from J, with 8 bases between.

CDR3 sequence: CSVGTGGSGYTF. The CDR3 DNA sequence: TGCAGCGTCGGGACAGGGGGGAGCGGCTACACCTTC. J is TRBJ1-2 and V is TRBV29-1, with 11 positions matching TRBD1. The CDR3 is made up of 12 amino acids. CDR1 is SQVTM and CDR2 is ANQGSEA in the germline V gene. The junction had 5 bases not matched to a gene; V was cut back by 6 bases and J by 8 bases.

This chain joins TRBV25-1 and TRBJ2-1; TRBD2 aligns across 7 bases. Trimming removed 3 bases from V and 11 bases from J; junction bases left unmatched: 4. The CDR3 covers 12 residues. Germline V gene sequence: CDR1 MGHDK, CDR2 SYGVNS. CDR3 region: CASSDTGTKQFF. The CDR3 DNA reads as TGTGCCAGCAGTGATACCGGGACTAAGCAGTTCTTC.

The chain combines TRBV21-1 with TRBJ2-7; no DNA check was done on the table's D call, TRBD2. TRBV21-1 is a listed pseudogene. The CDR3 spans 17 residues. This CDR3 is CASSTLLAGPTGGEQYV. The CDR3 bases are TGTGCCAGCAGCACCCTCTTAGCGGGACCTACGGGAGGCGAGCAGTACGTC.

The chain employs TRBV19 and TRBJ2-3; perhaps TRBD2 as D (6 bases). This CDR3 spans 19 amino acids. Germline V CDR1 and CDR2: LNHDA, SQIVND (reference sequence). The V and J ends lost 3 bases and 3 bases respectively, with 25 bases between them. The CDR3 is CASSIQTTYSGGATDTQYF. CDR3 in DNA: TGTGCCAGTAGTATCCAAACAACATATAGCGGAGGAGCGACAGATACGCAGTATTTT.

The gene calls are TRBV6-5 and TRBJ2-1, with 9 bases that match TRBD2. The CDR3 consists of 16 residues. Germline CDR1 is MNHEY and CDR2 is SVGAGI. V was pared by 4 bases and J by 7 bases, with 11 bases of the junction left unmatched. As DNA, the CDR3 is TGTGCCAGCAGTTCTGGGGGGGCGGGAGGGCTGAATGAGCAGTTCTTC. Protein: CASSSGGAGGLNEQFF.